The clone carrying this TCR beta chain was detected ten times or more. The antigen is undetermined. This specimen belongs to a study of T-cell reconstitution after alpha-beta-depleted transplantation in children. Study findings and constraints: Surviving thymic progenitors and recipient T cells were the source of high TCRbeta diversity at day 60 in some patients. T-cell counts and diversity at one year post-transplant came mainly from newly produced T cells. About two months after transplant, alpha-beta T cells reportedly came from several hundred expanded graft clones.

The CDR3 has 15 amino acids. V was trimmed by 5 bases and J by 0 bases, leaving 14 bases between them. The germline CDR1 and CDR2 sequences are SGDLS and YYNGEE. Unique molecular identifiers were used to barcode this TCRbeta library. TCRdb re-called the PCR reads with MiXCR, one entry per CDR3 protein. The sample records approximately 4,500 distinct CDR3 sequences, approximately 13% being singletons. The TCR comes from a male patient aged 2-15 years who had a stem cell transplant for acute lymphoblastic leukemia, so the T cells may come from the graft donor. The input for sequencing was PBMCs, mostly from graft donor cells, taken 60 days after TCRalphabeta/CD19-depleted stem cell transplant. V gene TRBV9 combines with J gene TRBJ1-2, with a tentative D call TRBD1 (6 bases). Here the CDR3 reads CASRPPTGTNYGYTF. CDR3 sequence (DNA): TGTGCCAGCAGGCCCCCGACAGGCACTAACTATGGCTACACCTTC.